These T cell receptor beta chains were read from a single sample in a study of blood T cell repertoires in COVID-19. Produced via immunoSEQ multiplex PCR; TCRdb's table is partial and in-frame only. The repertoire consists of roughly 150,000 clones, with around 81% occurring once and the leading ten covering approximately 10%. Sequenced: peripheral blood. Receptors were obtained from a man between 65 and 79 years old with active or convalescent COVID-19. Each CDR3 is given with its conserved first and last residue. D genes are given only for firm matches. Some rows mark clone size as missing; the rest say once, few, many or name a class of expanded clone.

D	V	size	J	DNA	CDR3
.	TRBV24-1	.	TRBJ2-3	TGTGCCACTCAACGGGGGGCCGGGGCAGATACGCAGTATTTT	CATQRGAGADTQYF
TRBD1	TRBV2	once	TRBJ2-5	TGTGCCAGCATGGGACAGGGCGCAGGGGAAGAGACCCAGTACTTC	CASMGQGAGEETQYF
TRBD1	TRBV4-3	.	TRBJ2-1	TGCGCCAGCAGCCCTACCGGGAACAGGGGCCATGAGCAGTTCTTC	CASSPTGNRGHEQFF
TRBD2	TRBV19	.	TRBJ2-2	TGTGCCAGTAGGCTGTCGCGGGGGGTCACCGGGGAGCTGTTTTTT	CASRLSRGVTGELFF
TRBD1	TRBV6-5	.	TRBJ2-2	TGTGCCAGCAGTTCTCTGGGACAGGGGTACACCGGGGAGCTGTTTTTT	CASSSLGQGYTGELFF
TRBD1	TRBV19	.	TRBJ1-1	TGTGCCAGTTCCCCCCGGGACAGGGGTTGGAACACTGAAGCTTTCTTT	CASSPRDRGWNTEAFF
.	TRBV9	.	TRBJ2-7	TGTGCCAGCAGCCCGGCCGGAGGGCCCTACTACGAGCAGTACTTC	CASSPAGGPYYEQYF
.	TRBV9	.	TRBJ2-3	TGTGCCAGCAGCGTAACACGTGGGAGTGCAGATACGCAGTATTTT	CASSVTRGSADTQYF
TRBD1	TRBV3-1/TRBV3-2	.	TRBJ2-7	TGTGCCAGCAGCCAAGACGACAGGGGCTACGAGCAGTACTTC	CASSQDDRGYEQYF
.	TRBV12-3/TRBV12-4	.	TRBJ1-5	TGTGCCAGCAGTTTGGAGGTAAATCAGCCCCAGCATTTT	CASSLEVNQPQHF
.	TRBV6-5	.	TRBJ1-3	TGTGCCAGCAGTTACTCCCCAGGGAATTGGGGAAACACCATATATTTT	CASSYSPGNWGNTIYF
.	TRBV16	few	TRBJ1-4	TGTGCCAGCAGCCGGATAAGAGCAGGTTCGGCTAATGAAAAACTGTTTTTT	CASSRIRAGSANEKLFF
TRBD1	TRBV4-1	once	TRBJ1-3	TGCGCCAGCAGCCGAGGGGGACAGAGGATCTCTGGAAACACCATATATTTT	CASSRGGQRISGNTIYF
TRBD1	TRBV19	.	TRBJ1-5	TGTGCCGGGGGACCCGGGACAGGGGTGTCGCCAAATAGCAATCAGCCCCAGCATTTT	CAGGPGTGVSPNSNQPQHF
TRBD2	TRBV7-6	.	TRBJ2-3	TGTGCCAGCAGCCTACCGCGGGCGGGAGTAGGCACAGATACGCAGTATTTT	CASSLPRAGVGTDTQYF
TRBD1	TRBV5-1	.	TRBJ2-2	TGCGCCAGCCTTTCCCGGGACAGTCACACCGGGGAGCTGTTTTTT	CASLSRDSHTGELFF
TRBD1	TRBV9	few	TRBJ2-5	TGTGCCAGCAGCCCCAGGACAGGGCTGGGAGAGACCCAGTACTTC	CASSPRTGLGETQYF
TRBD1	TRBV5-1	few	TRBJ1-1	TGCGCCAGCAGCCTGGGACAGGACTGGACTGAAGCTTTCTTT	CASSLGQDWTEAFF
.	TRBV7-2	.	TRBJ1-2	TGTGCCAGCAGCGCCAGCCGGGATGGTGGCTACACCTTC	CASSASRDGGYTF
.	TRBV7-2	.	TRBJ2-2	TGTGCCAGCAGCTTAGACCGAAGAGCCTTATTCACCGGGGAGCTGTTTTTT	CASSLDRRALFTGELFF
.	TRBV18	few	TRBJ2-7	TGTGCCAGCTCACCAAAGAGGCCTAGCCTCGACGAGCAGTACTTC	CASSPKRPSLDEQYF
TRBD1	TRBV30	.	TRBJ1-1	TGTGCCTGGAGCCCGGGACAGGGTTGGAACACTGAAGCTTTCTTT	CAWSPGQGWNTEAFF
TRBD1	TRBV29-1	.	TRBJ1-4	TGCAGCGTTGAAGTCAGGGGGAATGAAAAACTGTTTTTT	CSVEVRGNEKLFF
.	TRBV4-3	few	TRBJ2-2	TGCGCCAGCAGCCAAGAGGGACAAACCTTTATAAACACCGGGGAGCTGTTTTTT	CASSQEGQTFINTGELFF
.	TRBV6-2/TRBV6-3	.	TRBJ2-5	TGTGCCAGCAGTTACGGGACTCAAGAGACCCAGTACTTC	CASSYGTQETQYF
.	TRBV27	.	TRBJ1-6	TGTGCCAGCAGTCCACGGGGTCACTATAATTCACCCCTCCACTTT	CASSPRGHYNSPLHF
.	TRBV7-2	.	TRBJ2-3	TGTGCCAGCAGCTCGTTACAGGGTACAGATACGCAGTATTTT	CASSSLQGTDTQYF
.	TRBV30	.	TRBJ1-1	TGTGCCTGGGGTCGAGGGAACACTGAAGCTTTCTTT	CAWGRGNTEAFF
TRBD2	TRBV24-1	.	TRBJ2-3	TGTGCCACCAGTGCCGGGGGGGTAGATACGCAGTATTTT	CATSAGGVDTQYF
.	TRBV6-5	.	TRBJ2-2	TGTGCCAGCAGGCGACCAGGGGCCGGGGAGCTGTTTTTT	CASRRPGAGELFF
.	TRBV18	few	TRBJ1-2	TGTGCCAGCTCACCCCCTACGACAGAATACTATGGCTACACCTTC	CASSPPTTEYYGYTF
TRBD2	TRBV27	.	TRBJ2-7	TGTGCCAGCAGTTCACGGACTAGCGGGAGTATCGAGCAGTACTTC	CASSSRTSGSIEQYF
TRBD1	TRBV18	once	TRBJ2-1	TGTGCCAGCTCACCACCGGGGACAGCCTACAATGAGCAGTTCTTC	CASSPPGTAYNEQFF
.	TRBV14	once	TRBJ1-1	TGTGCCAGCAGCCAGGGCCCCGGAGGCACTGAAGCTTTCTTT	CASSQGPGGTEAFF
.	TRBV29-1	.	TRBJ2-5	TGCAGCGTTTCGGTAAACCAAGAGACCCAGTACTTC	CSVSVNQETQYF
.	TRBV18	few	TRBJ1-1	TGTGCCAGCTCGGTCCGGCAGGGTAAAGCTTTCTTT	CASSVRQGKAFF
.	TRBV5-4	.	TRBJ1-2	TGTGCCAGCAGCTTGGGGGAGGGGGGCTACACCTTC	CASSLGEGGYTF
.	TRBV27	.	TRBJ2-7	TGTGCCAGCAGTTTCAGACAGGCGCCAGCCTACGAGCAGTACTTC	CASSFRQAPAYEQYF
TRBD1	TRBV29-1	.	TRBJ1-6	TGCAGCGCCTCTACTGGGACAGATTCACCCCTCCACTTT	CSASTGTDSPLHF
TRBD1	TRBV6-2/TRBV6-3	few	TRBJ2-1	TGTGCCAGCAGCCTTACAGGGGGCTCCTACAATGAGCAGTTCTTC	CASSLTGGSYNEQFF
.	TRBV3-1/TRBV3-2	.	TRBJ2-7	TGTGCCAGCAGCCAAGAGGTCGACTTCGGGGAGCAGTACTTC	CASSQEVDFGEQYF
.	TRBV7-9	.	TRBJ1-6	TGTGCCAGCAGCCGGGAGGACAGTTATAATTCACCCCTCCACTTT	CASSREDSYNSPLHF
.	TRBV6-5	.	TRBJ2-5	TGTGCCAGCAGTAAGGACAGGGAGCGGGGGACCCAGTACTTC	CASSKDRERGTQYF
TRBD1	TRBV28	.	TRBJ2-7	TGTGCCAGCAGTTTCCAGGGACAGGGCCCCCCCTACGAGCAGTACTTC	CASSFQGQGPPYEQYF
.	TRBV6-5	.	TRBJ2-7	TGTGCCAGCAGCCCCCGGGACACCAACTCCTACGAGCAGTACTTC	CASSPRDTNSYEQYF
TRBD1	TRBV7-2	.	TRBJ2-7	TGTGCCAGCAGCCCGCTTCGGACAGGGAGCTCCTACGAGCAGTACTTT	CASSPLRTGSSYEQYF
TRBD1	TRBV27	.	TRBJ1-1	TGTGCCAGCAGTGCCGTGACAGGGGGGGGGACTGAAGCTTTCTTT	CASSAVTGGGTEAFF
.	TRBV6-5	.	TRBJ1-4	TGTGCCAGCAGTTCCGCGACAGCAACTAATGAAAAACTGTTTTTT	CASSSATATNEKLFF